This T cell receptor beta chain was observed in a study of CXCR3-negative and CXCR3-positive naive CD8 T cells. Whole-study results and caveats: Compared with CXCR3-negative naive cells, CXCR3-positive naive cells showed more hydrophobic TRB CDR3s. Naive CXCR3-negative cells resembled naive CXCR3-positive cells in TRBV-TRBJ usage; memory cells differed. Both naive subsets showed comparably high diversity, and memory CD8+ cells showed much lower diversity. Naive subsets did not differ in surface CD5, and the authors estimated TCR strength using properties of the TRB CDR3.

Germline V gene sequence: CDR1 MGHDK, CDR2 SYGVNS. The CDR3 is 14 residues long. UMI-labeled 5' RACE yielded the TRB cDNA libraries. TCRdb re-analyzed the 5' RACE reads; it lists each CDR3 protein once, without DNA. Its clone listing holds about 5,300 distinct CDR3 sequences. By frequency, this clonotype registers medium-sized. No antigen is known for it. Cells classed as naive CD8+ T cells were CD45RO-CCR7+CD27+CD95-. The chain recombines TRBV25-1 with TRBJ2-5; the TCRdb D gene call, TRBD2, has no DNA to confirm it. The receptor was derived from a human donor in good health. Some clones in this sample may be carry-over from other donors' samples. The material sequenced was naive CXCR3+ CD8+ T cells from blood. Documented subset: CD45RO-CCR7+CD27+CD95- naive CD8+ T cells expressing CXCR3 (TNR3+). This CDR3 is CASSGLAGGPGEYF. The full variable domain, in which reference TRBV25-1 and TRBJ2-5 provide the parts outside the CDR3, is EADIYQTPRYLVIGTGKKITLECSQTMGHDKMYWYQQDPGMELHLIHYSYGVNSTEKGDLSSESTVSRIRTEHFPLTLESARPSHTSQYLCASSGLAGGPGEYFGPGTRLLVL.